This T cell receptor (beta chain) was captured in a study of breast tumors, draining lymph nodes, adjacent tissues. TCRdb reanalysed the multiplex PCR reads using MiXCR and keeps one entry per CDR3 protein. Here the sample spans over 200,000 distinct CDR3 sequences, around 34% being singletons. The CDR3 has 11 amino acids. V lost 2 bases and J 8 bases, leaving 7 bases between the germline ends. The germline V gene encodes CDR1 GTSNPN and CDR2 SVGIG (reference sequence). Study-wide points: Tumor TCR diversity was below lymph nodes but above nontumor tissue.

Note on this clonotype: Antigen: not known.

The lymph nodes were axillary draining lymph nodes from breast cancer patients. This chain links TRBV30 with TRBJ2-1, with a tentative D call TRBD2 (6 bases). This TCR was recovered from a female donor with breast cancer. Some clones in this sample may be carry-over from other donors' samples. The sequenced sample was axillary lymph node tissue. This chain's CDR3 is CAWSREDEQFF. The CDR3 DNA reads TGTGCCTGGAGTAGGGAGGATGAGCAGTTCTTC.